One and the same sample provided the 13 T cell receptor beta chains below, sequenced in a study of neurological immune-mediated disorders (dated by TCRdb to between 2019 and 2020). Receptors were amplified or captured by 5' RACE. Sequencer: Illumina HiSeq 2500. The public reads were reanalyzed by TCRdb: fastp trimming at Q25, MiXCR alignment, in-frame beta chains only. Every CDR3 protein is listed once, alongside the most common genes and DNA of its rows. For this sample the table gives 65,000 to 75,000 distinct CDR3 sequences, of which around 5% were detected only once. The ten largest make up about 6% of the sample. The sequenced sample consisted of PBMCs. Receptors originate from a human donor with multiple sclerosis. The donor label of this sample is uncertain.

This clonotype has a count of ten or more. V usage is TRBV7-9 and J usage is TRBJ1-2, with 9 bases identical to TRBD1. Germline CDR1 SEHNR, CDR2 FQNEAQ (reference sequence). V was pared by 5 bases and J by 4 bases, with 11 bases of the junction left unmatched. The CDR3 runs to 16 residues. Here the CDR3 reads CASSPKGQGRGYGYTF. Here the CDR3 DNA reads TGTGCCAGCAGCCCCAAGGGACAGGGTAGAGGCTATGGCTACACCTTC.

This clonotype occurred many times. V usage is TRBV5-1 and J usage is TRBJ1-3; D not resolved. Germline CDR1 is SGHRS and CDR2 is YFSETQ. Deletions cut 4 bases from V and 3 bases from J, with 8 bases between. This CDR3 is built from 13 residues. CDR3 bases: TGCGCCAGCAGCGGCACGTTTGGAAACACCATATATTTT. It yields the protein CASSGTFGNTIYF.

This clonotype was counted many times. This chain uses TRBV7-2 with TRBJ2-7; 8 positions agree with TRBD2. Unmatched junction bases numbered 6, after V lost 1 base and J lost 7 bases. Per the germline V gene, CDR1 is SGHTA and CDR2 is FQGNSA. The CDR3 has 14 amino acids. CDR3 sequence: CASSLDRGGGEQYF. In nucleotides, the CDR3 is TGTGCCAGCAGCTTAGACCGGGGGGGCGGGGAGCAGTACTTC.

This clonotype occurred many times. This sequence joins TRBV3-1 and TRBJ2-7; no reliable D call. The CDR3 length is 11 residues. Germline V gene data show CDR1 as LGHDT and CDR2 as YNNKEL (reference sequence). V lost 4 bases to trimming and J lost 2 bases, with 3 bases between them. The CDR3 DNA reads as TGTGCCAGCAGCCGGACCTACGAGCAGTACTTC. Translating gives CASSRTYEQYF.

This clonotype was counted at least ten times. This chain joins TRBV5-1 and TRBJ1-1, with TRBD1 as a possible D gene (6 bases). The germline V gene encodes CDR1 SGHRS and CDR2 YFSETQ. This CDR3 contains 15 residues. V was trimmed by 5 bases and J by 2 bases, leaving 16 bases between them. CDR3 coding DNA: TGCGCCAGCAGTAACAGGGCTTGGAGTAACACTGAAGCTTTCTTT. Its translation: CASSNRAWSNTEAFF.

The table lists this clonotype with many counts. The V call is TRBV12-3 or TRBV12-4, the J call TRBJ1-3; no firm D call. This CDR3 region has 13 residues. V lost 6 bases and J 4 bases, leaving 10 bases between the germline ends. The CDR3 DNA is TGTGCCAGCAGATACTCTGGGGGAAACACCATATATTTT. It codes for CASRYSGGNTIYF.

In this sample, this clonotype turned up many times. J is TRBJ2-1 and V is TRBV12-3 or TRBV12-4; D may match TRBD1 or TRBD2 (5 bases each). V was cut by 3 bases and J by 7 bases, with 19 bases left in between. This CDR3 has 16 amino acids. The DNA of the CDR3 is TGTGCCAGCAGTTTCCCGGGACGCAATATTCCTAATGAGCAGTTCTTC. Translation gives CASSFPGRNIPNEQFF.

Many counts were recorded for this clonotype. CDR3 sequence reads: CATSDRQSMGYTF. CDR3 DNA: TGTGCCACCAGTGATCGACAGTCCATGGGCTACACCTTC. The genes are TRBV24-1 and TRBJ1-2; weak D call: TRBD1 (5 bases). V was shortened by 3 bases and J by 8 bases, with 12 bases between the two germline ends. Looked up from germline, CDR1 is KGHDR and CDR2 is SFDVKD. The CDR3 is 13 residues long.

At least ten counts were recorded for this clonotype. The rearrangement joins TRBV4-2 to TRBJ1-2; D possibly corresponds to TRBD1 (6 bases). The germline gives CDR1 LGHNA, CDR2 YNFKEQ. Between the trimmed V and J ends, which lost 6 bases and 2 bases, there was a span of 13 bases. The CDR3 is made up of 14 amino acids. The CDR3 reads CASSDRTVNYGYTF. The CDR3 nucleotides read TGTGCCAGCAGTGATCGGACAGTAAACTATGGCTACACCTTC.

This clonotype has ten or more counts. The V call is TRBV28, the J call TRBJ1-4; D gene ambiguous. Per germline, CDR1 MDHEN and CDR2 SYDVKM. Trimming pared 2 bases from V and 5 bases from J, leaving 9 bases between. This CDR3 has 14 residues. Written as DNA, the CDR3 is TGTGCCAGCAGTTTAAGGGCGGCCAATGAAAAACTGTTTTTT. Amino acids: CASSLRAANEKLFF. Full variable domain (missing parts from reference TRBV28 and TRBJ1-4): DVKVTQSSRYLVKRTGEKVFLECVQDMDHENMFWYRQDPGLGLRLIYFSYDVKMKEKGDIPEGYSVSREKKERFSLILESASTNQTSMYLCASSLRAANEKLFFGSGTQLSVL.

At least ten counts were recorded for this clonotype. The chain employs TRBV20-1 and TRBJ1-1; possible D gene TRBD1, 5 bases. Germline V gene lookup returns CDR1 DFQATT and CDR2 SNEGSKA (reference sequence). This CDR3 has 12 amino acids. Trimming left V 4 bases short and J 8 bases short, with 14 bases between. The CDR3: CSAKDSGREAFF. The CDR3, as DNA: TGCAGTGCTAAGGATTCGGGACGGGAAGCTTTCTTT.

This clonotype was seen at least ten times. V gene TRBV10-3 combines with J gene TRBJ1-1, with 11 bases that match TRBD1. With 10 bases clipped from V and 5 bases from J, the junction kept 6 bases outside the gene matches. The V gene's germline CDR1 is ENHRY and CDR2 SYGVKD. This CDR3 contains 13 residues. The CDR3 DNA follows: TGTGCCACAGGACAGGGGGCTGGAACTGAAGCTTTCTTT. Translated, it gives CATGQGAGTEAFF.

This clonotype was counted many times. The chain recombines TRBV7-9 with TRBJ2-1; D uncertain. V was pared by 8 bases and J by 1 base, with 9 bases between. Germline CDR1 and CDR2: SEHNR and FQNEAQ (reference sequence). This CDR3 is 13 amino acids long. The DNA for the CDR3 is TGTGCCAGCTTAAGTGGTTCCTACAATGAGCAGTTCTTC. Amino acid sequence: CASLSGSYNEQFF.